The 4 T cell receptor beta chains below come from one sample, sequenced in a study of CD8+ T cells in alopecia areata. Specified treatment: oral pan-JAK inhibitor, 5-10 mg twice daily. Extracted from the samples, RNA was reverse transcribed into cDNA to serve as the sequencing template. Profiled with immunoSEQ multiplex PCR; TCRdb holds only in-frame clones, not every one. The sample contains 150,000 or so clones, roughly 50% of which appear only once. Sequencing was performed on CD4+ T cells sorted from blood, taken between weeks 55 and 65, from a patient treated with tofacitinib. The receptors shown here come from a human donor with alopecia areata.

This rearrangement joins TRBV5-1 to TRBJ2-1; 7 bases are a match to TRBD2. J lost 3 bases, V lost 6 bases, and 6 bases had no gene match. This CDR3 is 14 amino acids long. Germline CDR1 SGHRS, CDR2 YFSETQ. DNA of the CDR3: TGCGCCAGCAAGTTAGCGGGTGACTACAATGAGCAGTTCTTC. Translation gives CASKLAGDYNEQFF.

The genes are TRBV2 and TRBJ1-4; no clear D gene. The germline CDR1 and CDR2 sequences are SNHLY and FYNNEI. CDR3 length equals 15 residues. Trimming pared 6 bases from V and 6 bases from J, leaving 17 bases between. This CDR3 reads CASSPVGGLDEKLFF. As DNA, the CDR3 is TGTGCCAGCAGCCCCGTTGGAGGGTTGGATGAAAAACTGTTTTTT.

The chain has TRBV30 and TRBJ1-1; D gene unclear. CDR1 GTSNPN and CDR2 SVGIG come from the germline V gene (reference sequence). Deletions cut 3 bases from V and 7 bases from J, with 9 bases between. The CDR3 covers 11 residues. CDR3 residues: CAWRFSSEAFF. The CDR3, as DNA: TGTGCCTGGAGGTTTAGCAGTGAAGCTTTCTTT.

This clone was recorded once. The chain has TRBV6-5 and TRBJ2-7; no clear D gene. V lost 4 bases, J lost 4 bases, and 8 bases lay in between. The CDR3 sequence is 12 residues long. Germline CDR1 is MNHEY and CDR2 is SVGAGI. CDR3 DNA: TGTGCCAGCAGTTCGGGCCCTTACGAGCAGTACTTC. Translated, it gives CASSSGPYEQYF.